The clone carrying this TCR beta chain was seen a few times. Its specificity is unknown. TCRdb independently ran MiXCR on the reads; one entry per CDR3 protein. This table holds approximately 200,000 distinct CDR3 sequences, about 23% found once. The data belong to a study of T cell repertoires in cytomegalovirus infection. Study-wide context: Through public TCR beta signatures, both CMV infection and matching HLA type were indicated. Points from the study as a whole: Carriage of CMV together with the relevant HLA was identifiable through cumulative public TCR beta family frequency. Ex vivo, HLA-C-restricted CMV-specific TCR beta clonotypes prevailed over the rest of the response.

The CDR3 covers 15 residues. V was clipped by 5 bases and J by 8 bases, with 21 bases between them. This sequence was found in a human donor in good health (CMV status not recorded). Some clones in this sample may be carry-over from other donors' samples. V usage is TRBV12-3 or TRBV12-4 and J usage is TRBJ1-2; D unresolved. Source material: CD8+ T cells from PBMCs. CDR3 DNA: TGTGCCAGCAGTCCCCGGGTGGAGGGTGGGAACGGCTACACCTTC. Translation gives CASSPRVEGGNGYTF.